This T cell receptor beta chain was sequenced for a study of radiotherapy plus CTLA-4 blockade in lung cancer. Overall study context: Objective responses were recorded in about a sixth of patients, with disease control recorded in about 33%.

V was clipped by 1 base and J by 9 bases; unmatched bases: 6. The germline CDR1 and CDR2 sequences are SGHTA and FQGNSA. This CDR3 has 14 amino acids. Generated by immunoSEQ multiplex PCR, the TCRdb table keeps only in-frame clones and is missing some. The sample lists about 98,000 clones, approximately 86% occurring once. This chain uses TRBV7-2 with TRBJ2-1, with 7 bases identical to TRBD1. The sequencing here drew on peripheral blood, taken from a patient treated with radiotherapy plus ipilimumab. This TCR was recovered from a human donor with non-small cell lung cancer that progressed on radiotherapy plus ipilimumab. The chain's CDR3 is CASSLVQGVSEQFF. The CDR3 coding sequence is TGTGCCAGCAGCTTAGTTCAGGGGGTTAGTGAGCAGTTCTTC.